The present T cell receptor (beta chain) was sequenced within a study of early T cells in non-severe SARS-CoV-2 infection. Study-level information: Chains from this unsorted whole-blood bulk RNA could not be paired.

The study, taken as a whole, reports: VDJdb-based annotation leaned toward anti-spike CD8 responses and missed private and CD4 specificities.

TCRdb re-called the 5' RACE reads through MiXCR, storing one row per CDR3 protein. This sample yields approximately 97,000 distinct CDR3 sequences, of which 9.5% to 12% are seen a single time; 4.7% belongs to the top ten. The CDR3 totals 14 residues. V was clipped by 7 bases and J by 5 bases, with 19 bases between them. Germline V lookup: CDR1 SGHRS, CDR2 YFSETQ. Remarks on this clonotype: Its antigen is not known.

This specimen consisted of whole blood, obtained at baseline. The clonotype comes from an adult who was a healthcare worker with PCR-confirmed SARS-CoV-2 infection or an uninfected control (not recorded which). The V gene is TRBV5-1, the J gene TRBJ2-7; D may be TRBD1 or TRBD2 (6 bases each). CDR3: CASSPRGVLDEQYF. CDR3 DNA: TGCGCCAGCTCCCCGAGGGGGGTACTCGACGAGCAGTACTTC.